Listed below are T cell receptor beta chains from one sample, sequenced in a study of response to subunit inactivated influenza vaccine. TCRdb re-derived calls from the RT-PCR reads in MiXCR, one entry per CDR3 protein. The data hold over 750,000 distinct CDR3 sequences, with 20% to 25% observed a single time. The sequenced sample was PBMCs from blood, obtained around 5 days after vaccination. The receptor set was obtained from a man between 45 and 60 years old who received an inactivated influenza vaccine. Each CDR3 is given with its conserved first and last residue. Fields, in order: clone size, D gene, V gene, J gene, CDR3 protein, CDR3 DNA. The D gene is left open where the match is weak. Some rows mark clone size as missing; the rest say once, few, many or name a class of expanded clone.

abundance: .
d_gene: TRBD1
v_gene: TRBV11-2
j_gene: TRBJ2-2
CDR3aa: CASSGGTGGFTGELFF
CDR3nt: TGTGCCAGCAGCGGCGGGACAGGGGGATTCACCGGGGAGCTGTTTTTT

abundance: many
d_gene: .
v_gene: TRBV6-1
j_gene: TRBJ2-7
CDR3aa: CASTPRGATVLSEQYF
CDR3nt: TGTGCCAGCACTCCCCGGGGGGCCACGGTTCTCTCCGAGCAGTACTTC

abundance: many
d_gene: .
v_gene: TRBV4-3
j_gene: TRBJ1-1
CDR3aa: CASSQVGIGTEAFF
CDR3nt: TGCGCCAGCAGCCAAGTTGGTATCGGTACTGAAGCTTTCTTT

abundance: .
d_gene: .
v_gene: TRBV7-9
j_gene: TRBJ1-2
CDR3aa: CASSLGPQGSGYGYTF
CDR3nt: TGTGCCAGCAGCTTAGGTCCCCAGGGATCAGGCTATGGCTACACCTTC

abundance: .
d_gene: .
v_gene: TRBV12-3/TRBV12-4
j_gene: TRBJ2-7
CDR3aa: CASTTGADYEQYF
CDR3nt: TGTGCCAGCACCACGGGGGCAGATTACGAGCAGTACTTC

abundance: .
d_gene: TRBD1
v_gene: TRBV7-2
j_gene: TRBJ1-1
CDR3aa: CASSSRQGEMNTEAFF
CDR3nt: TGTGCCAGCAGCTCAAGACAGGGCGAAATGAACACTGAAGCTTTCTTT

abundance: .
d_gene: .
v_gene: TRBV20-1
j_gene: TRBJ2-7
CDR3aa: CSARPLTGLGEQYF
CDR3nt: TGCAGTGCTAGGCCCCTAACAGGGTTGGGCGAGCAGTACTTC

abundance: .
d_gene: TRBD1
v_gene: TRBV5-1
j_gene: TRBJ2-1
CDR3aa: CASSKTGLVDEQFF
CDR3nt: TGCGCCAGCAGCAAGACAGGGTTGGTGGATGAGCAGTTCTTC

abundance: few
d_gene: .
v_gene: TRBV12-3/TRBV12-4
j_gene: TRBJ1-1
CDR3aa: CASSLSGYTEAFF
CDR3nt: TGTGCCAGCAGTTTAAGTGGGTACACTGAAGCTTTCTTT

abundance: .
d_gene: .
v_gene: TRBV18
j_gene: TRBJ2-2
CDR3aa: CASSPRASRAGELFF
CDR3nt: TGTGCCAGCTCACCAAGGGCTAGTCGGGCCGGGGAGCTGTTTTTT

abundance: .
d_gene: .
v_gene: TRBV4-2
j_gene: TRBJ2-1
CDR3aa: CASSQEGFGSNEQFF
CDR3nt: TGTGCCAGCAGCCAAGAGGGGTTCGGTAGCAATGAGCAGTTCTTC

abundance: .
d_gene: TRBD1
v_gene: TRBV5-1
j_gene: TRBJ2-7
CDR3aa: CASSYSGTDNYEQYF
CDR3nt: TGCGCCAGCAGCTATTCCGGGACAGATAACTACGAGCAGTACTTC

abundance: .
d_gene: .
v_gene: TRBV30
j_gene: TRBJ2-3
CDR3aa: CAWTRAQSTDTQYF
CDR3nt: TGTGCCTGGACTCGGGCGCAGAGCACAGATACGCAGTATTTT

abundance: .
d_gene: TRBD1
v_gene: TRBV13
j_gene: TRBJ1-1
CDR3aa: CASSFWTGGFTEAFF
CDR3nt: TGTGCCAGCAGCTTTTGGACAGGGGGCTTCACTGAAGCTTTCTTT

abundance: .
d_gene: TRBD2
v_gene: TRBV28
j_gene: TRBJ2-1
CDR3aa: CASSSGWLGRDHIPGGQFF
CDR3nt: TGTGCCAGCAGTTCGGGATGGTTAGGCCGGGACCATATACCGGGGGGGCAGTTCTTC

abundance: .
d_gene: TRBD1
v_gene: TRBV6-1
j_gene: TRBJ1-1
CDR3aa: CASRREPTGVTEAFF
CDR3nt: TGTGCCAGCAGGAGGGAACCGACAGGGGTTACTGAAGCTTTCTTT

abundance: few
d_gene: .
v_gene: TRBV5-6
j_gene: TRBJ1-5
CDR3aa: CASSFRAINQPQHF
CDR3nt: TGTGCCAGCAGCTTTAGGGCCATTAATCAGCCCCAGCATTTT

abundance: once
d_gene: .
v_gene: TRBV7-2
j_gene: TRBJ2-7
CDR3aa: CASSLAAGKNVPYEQYF
CDR3nt: TGTGCCAGCAGCTTAGCGGCGGGCAAAAACGTCCCCTACGAGCAGTACTTC

abundance: many
d_gene: .
v_gene: TRBV19
j_gene: TRBJ1-5
CDR3aa: CASSKTVWQPQHF
CDR3nt: TGTGCCAGTAGTAAGACAGTTTGGCAGCCCCAGCATTTT

abundance: .
d_gene: .
v_gene: TRBV5-6
j_gene: TRBJ2-7
CDR3aa: CASSFAGSLREQYF
CDR3nt: TGTGCCAGCAGCTTCGCAGGGAGTCTGCGGGAGCAGTACTTC

abundance: few
d_gene: TRBD2
v_gene: TRBV24-1
j_gene: TRBJ2-1
CDR3aa: CATRASGTNEQFF
CDR3nt: TGTGCCACCCGGGCTAGCGGGACCAATGAGCAGTTCTTC

abundance: .
d_gene: TRBD1
v_gene: TRBV7-9
j_gene: TRBJ1-2
CDR3aa: CASSTSVGQPYGYTF
CDR3nt: TGTGCCAGCAGCACTAGCGTGGGACAGCCGTATGGCTACACCTTC

abundance: few
d_gene: .
v_gene: TRBV29-1
j_gene: TRBJ2-1
CDR3aa: CSTRLAYNEQFF
CDR3nt: TGCAGCACCCGGCTGGCCTACAATGAGCAGTTCTTC

abundance: .
d_gene: .
v_gene: TRBV30
j_gene: TRBJ2-1
CDR3aa: CAWSPGGEEQFF
CDR3nt: TGTGCCTGGAGTCCCGGGGGCGAGGAGCAGTTCTTC

abundance: few
d_gene: TRBD2
v_gene: TRBV7-3
j_gene: TRBJ2-1
CDR3aa: CASSPQRGNEQFF
CDR3nt: TGTGCCAGCAGCCCCCAGCGGGGCAATGAGCAGTTCTTC

abundance: few
d_gene: .
v_gene: TRBV15
j_gene: TRBJ2-7
CDR3aa: CATSPRTGNEQYF
CDR3nt: TGTGCCACCAGCCCCCGCACAGGGAACGAGCAGTACTTC

abundance: few
d_gene: .
v_gene: TRBV5-1
j_gene: TRBJ2-1
CDR3aa: CASSSGPNLGNEQFF
CDR3nt: TGCGCCAGCAGCTCGGGACCTAATCTCGGGAATGAGCAGTTCTTC

abundance: few
d_gene: TRBD1
v_gene: TRBV29-1
j_gene: TRBJ1-1
CDR3aa: CSVRQGGITEAFF
CDR3nt: TGCAGCGTTCGACAGGGAGGGATCACTGAAGCTTTCTTT

abundance: .
d_gene: TRBD2
v_gene: TRBV5-1
j_gene: TRBJ2-1
CDR3aa: CASSYPTSGGELRGYNEQFF
CDR3nt: TGCGCCAGCAGCTACCCGACTAGCGGGGGGGAGCTTCGGGGCTACAATGAGCAGTTCTTC

abundance: few
d_gene: TRBD2
v_gene: TRBV20-1
j_gene: TRBJ2-7
CDR3aa: CSARVWRETYEQYF
CDR3nt: TGCAGTGCTAGAGTTTGGCGGGAGACCTACGAGCAGTACTTC

abundance: .
d_gene: TRBD2
v_gene: TRBV29-1
j_gene: TRBJ2-5
CDR3aa: CSVGRLAGLKETQYF
CDR3nt: TGCAGCGTGGGAAGACTAGCGGGCCTCAAAGAGACCCAGTACTTC

abundance: .
d_gene: .
v_gene: TRBV6-4
j_gene: TRBJ2-1
CDR3aa: CASSDSTGSHFF
CDR3nt: TGTGCCAGCAGTGACTCAACAGGCTCCCATTTCTTC

abundance: .
d_gene: .
v_gene: TRBV20-1
j_gene: TRBJ1-5
CDR3aa: CSAREQNSQPQHF
CDR3nt: TGCAGTGCTAGAGAACAAAACAGTCAGCCCCAGCATTTT

abundance: many
d_gene: .
v_gene: TRBV29-1
j_gene: TRBJ2-5
CDR3aa: CSVEPGAETQYF
CDR3nt: TGCAGCGTTGAACCCGGGGCAGAGACCCAGTACTTC

abundance: many
d_gene: .
v_gene: TRBV12-3/TRBV12-4
j_gene: TRBJ2-3
CDR3aa: CASSLRVFTQYF
CDR3nt: TGTGCCAGCAGTTTAAGGGTTTTTACGCAGTATTTT

abundance: .
d_gene: .
v_gene: TRBV11-2
j_gene: TRBJ1-1
CDR3aa: CASSLDPLNTEAFF
CDR3nt: TGTGCCAGCAGCTTAGATCCCTTGAACACTGAAGCTTTCTTT

abundance: .
d_gene: TRBD2
v_gene: TRBV11-2
j_gene: TRBJ2-7
CDR3aa: CASRIGTSGAYEQYF
CDR3nt: TGTGCCAGCAGAATAGGGACTAGCGGGGCCTACGAGCAGTACTTC

abundance: few
d_gene: .
v_gene: TRBV5-1
j_gene: TRBJ1-2
CDR3aa: CASSLAGAGEYGYTF
CDR3nt: TGCGCCAGCAGCTTGGCCGGGGCAGGGGAATATGGCTACACCTTC

abundance: few
d_gene: .
v_gene: TRBV24-1
j_gene: TRBJ2-1
CDR3aa: CATSDLASGWQGSVNEQFF
CDR3nt: TGTGCCACCAGTGATCTCGCTTCGGGTTGGCAGGGGAGTGTCAATGAGCAGTTCTTC

abundance: few
d_gene: .
v_gene: TRBV6-5
j_gene: TRBJ2-6
CDR3aa: CASSYGPGTGANVLTF
CDR3nt: TGTGCCAGCAGTTACGGTCCGGGAACTGGGGCCAACGTCCTGACTTTC

abundance: few
d_gene: .
v_gene: TRBV7-2
j_gene: TRBJ2-7
CDR3aa: CASTLSTGSYEQYF
CDR3nt: TGTGCCAGCACCCTCTCGACAGGATCCTACGAGCAGTACTTC

abundance: many
d_gene: TRBD2
v_gene: TRBV20-1
j_gene: TRBJ2-1
CDR3aa: CSARGLAGTARSYNEQFF
CDR3nt: TGCAGTGCTAGAGGACTAGCGGGTACAGCTAGGTCCTACAATGAGCAGTTCTTC